Listed here is a single T cell receptor beta chain. These data come from a study of OX40 agonist ivuxolimab in advanced cancers. In germline, CDR1 is SGHNT, CDR2 YENEEA. CDR3 length equals 12 residues. With 5 bases removed from V and 9 bases from J, the gap between germline ends came to 11 bases. TCRdb's table, derived via immunoSEQ multiplex PCR, lists solely in-frame clones and lacks some. The data show 100,000 or so clones, roughly 94% seen once. The J gene is TRBJ2-1, the V gene TRBV11-3; D is ambiguous. Specimen: CD4+ or CD8+ T cells sorted from blood, collected in a trial of the OX40 agonist ivuxolimab. The sequence came from an adult with an advanced solid tumor such as melanoma, head and neck, liver or kidney cancer. CDR3 DNA: TGTGCCAGCAGCCCGAGCTCGGGTGAGCAGTTCTTC. Amino acids: CASSPSSGEQFF.